These 18 T cell receptor beta chains were sequenced from one sample in a study of regulatory T cells in long-lasting Graves disease. Time point specified: newly diagnosed GD, antithyroid drugs for less than 3 months. The TCR library was prepared using RNA isolated from PBMCs. With iRepertoire HTBI primers and Arm-PCR of CDR3 regions, TCR beta libraries were built. TCRdb called the multiplex PCR reads again in MiXCR, with one record for every CDR3 protein. In the table there are hundreds of thousands of distinct CDR3 sequences, around 16% of which are singletons. The sample also formed part of further work on T cells in Graves' hyperthyroidism and ophthalmopathy.

Material: peripheral blood mononuclear cells (PBMCs), obtained at new diagnosis, from a patient treated with antithyroid drugs. These TCRs come from a middle-aged woman with Graves disease.

This clonotype came up many times. The rearrangement links TRBV5-5 to TRBJ1-2; the D gene is possibly TRBD1 (6 bases). CDR3 length: 13 amino acids. CDR1 and CDR2 (germline): SGHKS, YYEKEE (reference sequence). With 3 bases removed from V and 8 bases from J, the gap between germline ends came to 14 bases. The CDR3 protein is CASSSYRAGGYTF. The CDR3, as DNA: TGTGCCAGCAGCTCATACAGGGCTGGGGGCTACACCTTC.

This clonotype was counted many times. The rearrangement uses TRBV5-8 and TRBJ2-7; TRBD1 aligns across 8 bases. The CDR3 consists of 15 residues. Trimming removed 2 bases from V and 3 bases from J; junction bases left unmatched: 7. Germline CDR1 reads SGHTS; CDR2 reads YDEGEE. CDR3: CASSLRTGSNYEQYF. In DNA, the CDR3 is TGTGCCAGCAGCTTACGGACAGGGAGTAACTACGAGCAGTACTTC.

This clonotype was seen many times. V and J are TRBV12-3 or TRBV12-4 and TRBJ1-6; 7 nucleotides align to TRBD1. Trimming at V came to 7 bases and at J to 0 bases, leaving 12 bases not matched to a gene. This CDR3 spans 18 amino acids. CDR3 nucleotides: TGTGCCAGCAACTTTGGGGGACAGCTTAACTCCTATAATTCACCCCTCCACTTT. This codes for CASNFGGQLNSYNSPLHF.

V gene TRBV7-9 combines with J gene TRBJ2-7; the match to TRBD2 covers 12 bases. After removal of 4 bases from V and 6 bases from J, the junction contained 4 bases not matched to a gene. This CDR3 has 14 amino acids. The germline V gene encodes CDR1 SEHNR and CDR2 FQNEAQ (reference sequence). DNA for the CDR3: TGTGCCAGCAGCTCGACTAGCGGGAGACTCGAGCAGTACTTC. This sequence encodes CASSSTSGRLEQYF.

A remark on this clonotype: Since a much larger clone is just one base distant, this may be a read error. The J gene is TRBJ1-2, the V gene TRBV30, with D possibly TRBD1 on 6 matching bases. This CDR3 contains 13 residues. Germline V CDR1 and CDR2: GTSNPN, SVGIG (reference sequence). CDR3 sequence (DNA): TGTGCCTGGAGTGTAGGGGGTGACTATGGCTACGCCTTC. Translated, it gives CAWSVGGDYGYAF.

This clonotype was found a few times. The chain links TRBV20-1 to TRBJ2-5, with 9 bases lining up with TRBD1. V lost 3 bases to trimming and J lost 5 bases; unmatched junction nucleotides: 10. Per germline, CDR1 DFQATT and CDR2 SNEGSKA (reference sequence). The CDR3 loop spans 15 amino acids. CDR3: CSASPSTGGGETQYF. The CDR3 nucleotides are TGCAGTGCTAGTCCAAGTACAGGGGGCGGTGAGACCCAGTACTTC.

This clonotype appeared a few times. The chain combines TRBV5-1 with TRBJ2-3, with 11 bases fitting TRBD1. Unmatched junction bases numbered 12, after V lost 3 bases and J lost 6 bases. Germline CDR1 reads SGHRS; CDR2 reads YFSETQ. The CDR3 has 17 residues. The DNA of the CDR3 is TGCGCCAGCAGCTCCCTAGGACAGGGGGCGATAGGGGATACGCAGTATTTT. Translating gives CASSSLGQGAIGDTQYF. Based on the CDR3 plus reference TRBV5-1 and TRBJ2-3, the full variable domain is KAGVTQTPRYLIKTRGQQVTLSCSPISGHRSVSWYQQTPGQGLQFLFEYFSETQRNKGNFPGRFSGRQFSNSRSEMNVSTLELGDSALYLCASSSLGQGAIGDTQYFGPGTRLTVL.

In this sample, this clonotype turned up many times. The CDR3: CASSEMVGGIETDTQYF. The CDR3 DNA reads as TGTGCCAGCAGTGAAATGGTCGGGGGAATCGAGACAGATACGCAGTATTTT. The rearrangement joins TRBV25-1 to TRBJ2-3, with a tentative D call TRBD2 (6 bases). CDR1 is MGHDK, CDR2 SYGVNS, per germline. The germline V and J ends were trimmed by 2 bases and 3 bases, with 18 bases remaining between them. The CDR3 length is 17 residues.

Concerning this clonotype: One end of the junction fails to match germline, which may point to a read error. The chain has TRBV28 and TRBJ1-5; tentative D call: TRBD1 (5 bases). This CDR3 comprises 16 residues. The germline gives CDR1 MDHEN, CDR2 SYDVKM. CDR3: CAGSFSQGYGGQPQHF. CDR3 bases: TGTGCCGGCAGTTTCTCCCAGGGATACGGGGGTCAGCCCCAGCATTTT.

This clonotype was detected ten times or more. At one boundary the junction diverges from the germline segment, which might be a read error. V gene TRBV2 combines with J gene TRBJ2-2; D assignment may be TRBD1 or TRBD2 (5 bases each). The germline V gene encodes CDR1 SNHLY and CDR2 FYNNEI. The CDR3 sequence is 15 residues long. This CDR3 reads CASSKSGYDTGKLFF. The CDR3 nucleotides are TGTGCCAGCAGTAAATCAGGGTACGACACCGGGAAGCTGTTTTTT.

The J gene is TRBJ2-1, the V gene TRBV10-3; TRBD1 is a possible D gene (7 bases). V lost 2 bases, J lost 9 bases, and 17 bases lay in between. Germline V lookup: CDR1 ENHRY, CDR2 SYGVKD. This CDR3 comprises 15 residues. The CDR3 reads CAISETGEDDGEQFF. The CDR3 coding sequence is TGTGCCATCAGTGAGACAGGGGAGGACGACGGTGAGCAGTTCTTC.

The J gene is TRBJ2-7, the V gene TRBV20-1, with 13 bases fitting TRBD2. V shed 3 bases and J 3 bases; nucleotides not matched to a gene: 8. The germline CDR1 and CDR2 sequences are DFQATT and SNEGSKA (reference sequence). The CDR3 is 16 amino acids. The CDR3 bases are TGCAGTGCTAGCCTTGAGGGACTAGCGGGAATCTACGAGCAGTACTTC. Translated: CSASLEGLAGIYEQYF.

In the case of this clonotype: Given a much more abundant clone one base away, this may be a read error. The V call is TRBV6-5, the J call TRBJ2-2, with TRBD1 identical over 9 bases. This CDR3 is built from 15 residues. The germline gives CDR1 MNHEY, CDR2 SVGAGI. The CDR3 protein is CASGYRGRGAGELFF. The CDR3 bases are TGTGCCAGCGGTTACAGGGGGCGAGGGGCCGGGGAGCTGTTTTTT.

The V call is TRBV5-6, the J call TRBJ2-5; 7 nucleotides line up with TRBD2. CDR1 SGHDT and CDR2 YYEEEE come from the germline V gene. With V trimmed by 3 bases and J by 0 bases, 5 bases remained unmatched. The CDR3 has 15 residues. CDR3 loop: CASSSGLRYQETQYF. In DNA form, the CDR3 reads TGTGCCAGCAGCTCGGGACTACGGTACCAAGAGACCCAGTACTTC.

This clonotype was seen a handful of times. The chain links TRBV12-3 or TRBV12-4 to TRBJ2-1, with D uncertain. Trimming pared 6 bases from V and 1 base from J, leaving 7 bases between. This CDR3 has 13 residues. In DNA form, the CDR3 reads TGTGCCAGCAGGGGCCAGTCCTACAATGAGCAGTTCTTC. Protein: CASRGQSYNEQFF.

In this sample, this clonotype turned up many times. J is TRBJ2-2 and V is TRBV27; no definite D call. The V gene's germline CDR1 is MNHEY and CDR2 SMNVEV (reference sequence). The CDR3 has 14 amino acids. V gave up 3 bases and J gave up 0 bases, with 5 bases separating them. The CDR3 spells CASSFGPNTGELFF. CDR3 in DNA: TGTGCCAGCAGTTTCGGGCCGAACACCGGGGAGCTGTTTTTT.

This chain joins TRBV9 and TRBJ2-2; TRBD1 agrees at 9 bases. The CDR3 has 17 residues. J gave up 3 bases and V 3 bases, and 9 bases lay outside the gene matches. Germline V gene lookup returns CDR1 SGDLS and CDR2 YYNGEE. CDR3: CASSATGRTGDTGELFF. CDR3 DNA: TGTGCCAGCAGCGCAACCGGGCGGACAGGGGACACCGGGGAGCTGTTTTTT.

Points on this clonotype: A far larger clone is off by one base, so a read error is likely. The V and J genes are TRBV5-8 and TRBJ1-6; TRBD1 matches at 8 bases. The CDR3 has 14 amino acids. Germline loops: CDR1 SGHTS, CDR2 YDEGEE. V lost 4 bases and J lost 6; bases outside the gene matches: 3. The CDR3 coding sequence is TGTGCCAGCAGCCCGGACAGGGCTAATTCACCCCTCCACTTT. This translates into CASSPDRANSPLHF.